A single sample gave rise to the 24 T cell receptor beta chains below, sequenced in a study of T cells in Graves' hyperthyroidism and ophthalmopathy. RNA transcripts served as the template for amplifying TCR beta CDR3 regions. TCR CDR3 underwent first-round RT-PCR with the HTBI primer set. TCRdb re-called the multiplex PCR reads through MiXCR, storing one row per CDR3 protein. This sample yields nearly 750,000 distinct CDR3 sequences, of which 30% to 40% are seen a single time; roughly 30% belongs to the top ten. Sequencing was performed on blood. These receptors were taken from a woman in her thirties or forties with Graves' hyperthyroidism.

This clonotype was seen ten or more times. This sequence joins TRBV7-6 and TRBJ1-1, with no clear D. V was cut by 5 bases and J by 3 bases, with 10 bases left in between. Germline V lookup: CDR1 SGHVS, CDR2 FNYEAQ. The CDR3 has 13 residues. CDR3 protein: CASSPEAYTEAFF. For the CDR3, the DNA is TGTGCCAGCAGCCCAGAGGCATACACTGAAGCTTTCTTT.

This clonotype was seen many times. The chain has TRBV20-1 and TRBJ2-7; tentative D call: TRBD1 (5 bases). Germline CDR1 DFQATT, CDR2 SNEGSKA (reference sequence). Trimming took off 5 bases at V and 0 bases at J, with 17 bases between the two ends. The CDR3 extends over 15 amino acids. The CDR3 nucleotides read TGCAGTGCTCCCCGCGACAGCCTTCCCTCCTACGAGCAGTACTTC. Translating gives CSAPRDSLPSYEQYF.

This clonotype was detected many times. The chain has TRBV29-1 and TRBJ1-2; D may be TRBD1 (6 bases). Germline V gives CDR1 SQVTM, CDR2 ANQGSEA. The V and J ends lost 3 bases and 4 bases respectively, with 15 bases between them. There are 14 residues in the CDR3. CDR3 sequence reads: CSVDDPGHGYGYTF. The CDR3 nucleotides are TGCAGCGTTGATGACCCGGGACACGGCTATGGCTACACCTTC.

This clonotype occurred many times. V gene TRBV2 combines with J gene TRBJ1-4, with 7 positions matching TRBD1. The V gene end was trimmed by 6 bases and the J gene end by 0 bases; junction bases not matched to a gene: 13. From germline, CDR1 is SNHLY and CDR2 FYNNEI. The CDR3 spans 18 residues. The CDR3 spells CASSGGGQTRATNEKLFF. The DNA of the CDR3 is TGTGCCAGCAGCGGAGGGGGACAGACTCGCGCAACTAATGAAAAACTGTTTTTT.

The V and J genes are TRBV10-2 and TRBJ1-1, with D possibly being TRBD1 (5 bases). V lost 2 bases to trimming and J lost 4 bases, with 11 bases between them. Germline V gene lookup returns CDR1 WSHSY and CDR2 SAAADI. There are 14 residues in the CDR3. CDR3: CASSERGRATEAFF. CDR3 coding DNA: TGCGCCAGCAGTGAGAGAGGCAGGGCCACTGAAGCTTTCTTT.

As to this clonotype: The CDR3 does not close with the conserved phenylalanine or tryptophan, likely indicating a read error. The chain employs TRBV7-9 and TRBJ1-1, with a weak D call TRBD1 (5 bases). The CDR3 has 13 residues. V was clipped by 2 bases and J by 5 bases, with 9 bases between them. Germline V gene sequence: CDR1 SEHNR, CDR2 FQNEAQ (reference sequence). This chain's CDR3 is CASSLLGGTEAFS. The CDR3 coding sequence is TGTGCCAGCAGCTTACTGGGGGGGACTGAAGCTTTCTCT.

A few counts support this clonotype. The rearrangement joins TRBV4-3 to TRBJ1-3; D might be TRBD1 (6 bases). The CDR3 consists of 16 residues. The V gene lost 1 base and the J gene lost 3 bases, with 13 bases spanning the gap. The germline gives CDR1 LGHNA, CDR2 YSLEER. CDR3 DNA sequence: TGCGCCAGCAGCCAAGTCCGGGGGGGCTTTGGAAACACCATATATTTT. This sequence encodes CASSQVRGGFGNTIYF.

This chain links TRBV2 with TRBJ2-2; 15 nucleotides agree with TRBD2. The CDR3 runs to 14 residues. J was trimmed by 7 bases and V by 11 bases; bases with no gene match: 5. CDR1 and CDR2 (germline): SNHLY, FYNNEI. The CDR3 region is CAGGTSGGHGELFF. CDR3 bases: TGTGCCGGCGGGACTAGCGGGGGGCACGGGGAGCTGTTTTTT. Looking up the rest from reference TRBV2 and TRBJ2-2 gives the full variable domain: EPEVTQTPSHQVTQMGQEVILRCVPISNHLYFYWYRQILGQKVEFLVSFYNNEISEKSEIFDDQFSVERPDGSNFTLKIRSTKLEDSAMYFCAGGTSGGHGELFFGEGSRLTVL.

CDR3 sequence (DNA): TGTGCCAGTAGTATTTTAGGTCTTAGAGGGGTGGGGAGAACTGAAGCTTTCTTT. Translation gives CASSILGLRGVGRTEAFF. The chain employs TRBV19 and TRBJ1-1, with a weak D call TRBD1 (5 bases). The V gene's germline CDR1 is LNHDA and CDR2 SQIVND (reference sequence). V lost 3 bases and J lost 5, with 25 bases in between. The CDR3 contains 18 residues.

This clonotype showed up many times. The genes are TRBV20-1 and TRBJ1-1, with D uncertain. V was shortened by 3 bases and J by 2 bases, with 13 bases between the two germline ends. CDR1 and CDR2 from the germline V gene are DFQATT and SNEGSKA (reference sequence). The CDR3 is 14 residues long. The CDR3 DNA sequence: TGCAGTGCTAGGGAAGGGCGACGTAACACTGAAGCTTTCTTT. Amino acids: CSAREGRRNTEAFF.

This chain links TRBV19 with TRBJ2-7; D is ambiguous. Trimming took off 3 bases at V and 1 base at J, with 7 bases between the two ends. The CDR3 sequence is 13 residues long. Germline assignment: CDR1 LNHDA and CDR2 SQIVND (reference sequence). CDR3 in amino acids: CASSMVRSYEQYF. The CDR3 DNA follows: TGTGCCAGTAGTATGGTCAGATCCTACGAGCAGTACTTC. The full variable domain, in which reference TRBV19 and TRBJ2-7 provide the parts outside the CDR3, is DGGITQSPKYLFRKEGQNVTLSCEQNLNHDAMYWYRQDPGQGLRLIYYSQIVNDFQKGDIAEGYSVSREKKESFPLTVTSAQKNPTAFYLCASSMVRSYEQYFGPGTRLTVT.

This clonotype was counted only a few times. The V and J genes are TRBV19 and TRBJ1-1, with D hard to call. The germline V and J ends were trimmed by 7 bases and 3 bases, with 15 bases remaining between them. CDR3 size: 14 residues. CDR1 and CDR2 (germline): LNHDA, SQIVND (reference sequence). CDR3 DNA: TGTGCCAGTAATTTTAGACGATTGGACACTGAAGCTTTCTTT. Encoded protein: CASNFRRLDTEAFF.

This clonotype was counted a few times. The J gene is TRBJ1-2, the V gene TRBV6-5, with D perhaps TRBD1 (5 bases). Germline V gives CDR1 MNHEY, CDR2 SVGAGI. The CDR3 is 14 residues long. V lost 5 bases to trimming and J lost 8 bases, with 18 bases between them. CDR3: CASSRGTEMRGYTF. CDR3 coding DNA: TGTGCCAGCAGTCGTGGGACGGAGATGAGGGGCTACACCTTC.

This clonotype was seen only a few times. The chain carries TRBV10-2 and TRBJ2-7; TRBD2 matches at 7 bases. V shed 3 bases, J shed 7 bases, and the junction held 12 bases outside the gene matches. The CDR3 has 15 amino acids. Looked up from germline, CDR1 is WSHSY and CDR2 is SAAADI. This chain's CDR3 is CASSEYGGVNNEQYF. The CDR3 bases are TGCGCCAGCAGTGAATATGGGGGGGTGAACAATGAGCAGTACTTC.

As for this clonotype: An end of the junction differs from the germline gene, which may be a read error. CDR3 nucleotide sequence: TGTGCCAGCAACTTAGGGACAGCCTTGAACACTGAAGCTTTCTTT. Its protein is CASNLGTALNTEAFF. The J gene is TRBJ1-1, the V gene TRBV11-2; TRBD1 aligns across 7 bases. The germline CDR1 and CDR2 sequences are SGHAT and FQNNGV. This CDR3 comprises 15 residues.

This clonotype was observed at least ten times. This chain joins TRBV7-9 and TRBJ2-6; 7 nucleotides match TRBD1. Germline V gene lookup returns CDR1 SEHNR and CDR2 FQNEAQ (reference sequence). J lost 1 base, V lost 6 bases, and 3 bases had no gene match. This CDR3 has 15 residues. CDR3: CASSQQGSGANVLTF. DNA of the CDR3: TGTGCCAGCAGTCAACAGGGGTCTGGGGCCAACGTCCTGACTTTC.

CDR3 in DNA: TGTGCCAGCAGCCCAGGGGCTAGCGGGCCCTACGAGCAGTACTTC. It translates to CASSPGASGPYEQYF. The genes are TRBV7-9 and TRBJ2-7; 8 positions agree with TRBD2. The CDR3 consists of 15 residues. CDR1 is SEHNR, CDR2 FQNEAQ, per germline (reference sequence). Unmatched junction bases numbered 8, after V lost 5 bases and J lost 2 bases.

The table lists this clonotype with many counts. This chain uses TRBV25-1 with TRBJ1-2; no clear D. Germline V gene lookup returns CDR1 MGHDK and CDR2 SYGVNS. This CDR3 spans 14 amino acids. Between the trimmed V and J ends, which lost 3 bases and 3 bases, there was a span of 11 bases. For the CDR3, the DNA is TGTGCCAGCAGTGACCCCAAGAACTACTATGGCTACACCTTC. Amino acid sequence: CASSDPKNYYGYTF.

This chain connects TRBV7-2 to TRBJ2-6; perhaps TRBD2 as D (5 bases). CDR1 SGHTA and CDR2 FQGNSA come from the germline V gene. The length of the CDR3 is 14 residues. Trimming removed 4 bases from V and 3 bases from J, with 7 bases in between. The DNA of the CDR3 is TGTGCCAGCAGCTCCGGGGATGGGGCCAACGTCCTGACTTTC. Encoded protein: CASSSGDGANVLTF.

CDR3 in amino acids: CASRGRGGKYQPQHF. Written as DNA, the CDR3 is TGTGCCAGCAGGGGCAGGGGCGGGAAGTATCAGCCCCAGCATTTT. The chain has TRBV2 and TRBJ1-5; a weak D match, TRBD1 (6 bases). Germline V gene lookup returns CDR1 SNHLY and CDR2 FYNNEI. CDR3 length: 15 residues. V was shortened by 6 bases and J by 5 bases, with 17 bases between the two germline ends.

The genes are TRBV12-3 or TRBV12-4 and TRBJ2-7, with D tentatively TRBD1 or TRBD2 (6 bases each). This CDR3 region has 15 residues. V dropped 4 bases and J dropped 3 bases, with 16 bases sitting between them. The DNA of the CDR3 is TGTGCCAGCAGTTCAAGAGGGGGGTCCAACTACGAGCAGTACTTC. Protein product: CASSSRGGSNYEQYF.

In the case of this clonotype: A read error may account for a junction end that differs from germline. V gene TRBV10-3 combines with J gene TRBJ2-2, with 7 bases matching TRBD2. The CDR3 sequence is 15 residues long. CDR1 and CDR2 from the germline V gene are ENHRY and SYGVKD. The DNA for the CDR3 is TGCGAGAGCCGCCGAGCGGGAACGAACACCGGGGAGCTGTTTTTT. Its protein product is CESRRAGTNTGELFF.

The chain links TRBV12-3 or TRBV12-4 to TRBJ2-5, with 9 bases identical to TRBD1. Germline trimming cut 5 bases from V and 10 bases from J; bases unmatched to any gene: 5. There are 12 residues in the CDR3. The CDR3 loop reads CASSTGGVVQYF. The CDR3 region has the DNA TGTGCCAGCAGTACAGGGGGCGTGGTCCAGTACTTC.

This clonotype was observed a handful of times. The chain recombines TRBV4-1 with TRBJ2-7; no clear D gene. Germline V lookup: CDR1 MGHRA, CDR2 YSYEKL. Trimming removed 1 base at V and 0 bases at J, with 10 bases between. The length of the CDR3 is 15 residues. The CDR3 DNA reads as TGCGCCAGCAGCCAAGTCGCGGACGACTCCTACGAGCAGTACTTC. Its protein product is CASSQVADDSYEQYF.